The 7 T cell receptor beta chains below all came from one sample that was sequenced in a study of PD-L1 blockade in urothelial cancer. Here immunoSEQ multiplex PCR was the method, and the copy in TCRdb shows in-frame clones only, minus some. This table holds around 19,000 clones, approximately 83% found once. Time point described: peripheral blood 6 weeks after treatment start. The specimen was PBMCs, collected around atezolizumab (anti-PD-L1) treatment. These receptors originate from a man aged 50 to 59 with urothelial cancer.

The chain recombines TRBV4-2 with TRBJ2-3; 8 bases are a match to TRBD2. J was trimmed by 6 bases and V by 0 bases; bases with no gene match: 8. Germline V lookup: CDR1 LGHNA, CDR2 YNFKEQ. This CDR3 is 16 amino acids long. CDR3 protein: CASSQDASGSSDTQYF. The CDR3 DNA reads as TGTGCCAGCAGCCAAGACGCCAGCGGGAGTTCCGATACGCAGTATTTT.

The genes are TRBV5-1 and TRBJ2-5; unclear D gene. Germline V gene lookup returns CDR1 SGHRS and CDR2 YFSETQ. Trimming took 4 bases from V and 5 from J, leaving 15 bases between them. The CDR3 is 14 residues long. This CDR3 reads CASSLGSEWETQYF. The CDR3 DNA follows: TGCGCCAGCAGCCTCGGGTCTGAGTGGGAGACCCAGTACTTC.

The chain is built from TRBV4-1 and TRBJ2-7, with 8 bases fitting TRBD2. V was pared by 1 base and J by 4 bases, with 3 bases of the junction left unmatched. The CDR3 has 14 amino acids. CDR1 and CDR2 (germline): MGHRA, YSYEKL. The CDR3 DNA reads TGCGCCAGCAGCCAAGGGGCTAGCGGGTACGAGCAGTACTTC. Translating it yields CASSQGASGYEQYF.

The J gene is TRBJ2-5, the V gene TRBV28; 8 bases align to TRBD1. The length of the CDR3 is 15 residues. Per germline, CDR1 MDHEN and CDR2 SYDVKM. Trimming cost V 5 bases and J 7 bases; bases outside gene matches: 12. The CDR3 region is CASSPGTGTFGTQYF. CDR3 DNA: TGTGCCAGCAGTCCAGGGACAGGAACGTTTGGGACCCAGTACTTC. The full variable domain, completed using reference TRBV28 and TRBJ2-5, is DVKVTQSSRYLVKRTGEKVFLECVQDMDHENMFWYRQDPGLGLRLIYFSYDVKMKEKGDIPEGYSVSREKKERFSLILESASTNQTSMYLCASSPGTGTFGTQYFGPGTRLLVL.

The CDR3 here is CASSIPYRAVGNQPQHF. CDR3 coding DNA: TGTGCCAGTAGTATTCCATACAGGGCTGTTGGCAATCAGCCCCAGCATTTT. The chain employs TRBV19 and TRBJ1-5; perhaps TRBD1 as D (6 bases). CDR1 is LNHDA and CDR2 is SQIVND in the germline V gene (reference sequence). Between the trimmed V and J ends, which lost 3 bases and 2 bases, there was a span of 17 bases. This CDR3 has 17 residues.

This rearrangement joins TRBV6-6 to TRBJ1-3, with TRBD1 matching over 7 bases. With V trimmed by 6 bases and J by 0 bases, 5 bases remained unmatched. The CDR3 has 15 residues. In germline, CDR1 is MNHNY, CDR2 SVGAGI (reference sequence). In DNA form, the CDR3 reads TGTGCCAGCAGAGAGACAGGGAGCTCTGGAAACACCATATATTTT. Translating gives CASRETGSSGNTIYF.

CDR3 sequence: CASRFMNTEAFF. The DNA for the CDR3 is TGTGCCAGTAGATTCATGAACACTGAAGCTTTCTTT. V gene TRBV19 combines with J gene TRBJ1-1; D not certain. Trimming removed 6 bases at V and 0 bases at J, with 5 bases between. CDR3 length equals 12 residues. Germline CDR1 reads LNHDA; CDR2 reads SQIVND (reference sequence).